This is a list of T cell receptor beta chains from one sample in a study of blood T cells in healthy people across ages. Each CDR3 protein is one row after TCRdb ran MiXCR on the 5' RACE reads. The table has 1.8 million or so distinct CDR3 sequences, approximately 40% seen once. Sequenced: blood. These receptors were obtained from a human donor in good health. Each CDR3 is given with its conserved first and last residue. Each record gives: J gene, D gene, clone size, V gene, CDR3 DNA, CDR3 protein. A D gene is named only where the DNA matches it firmly. A row's size may be missing; if present it is once, few, many or a size class.

TRBJ1-2,.,.,TRBV3-1,TGTGCCAGCAGCCATTTGACAGCCAGTACAAACTATGGCTACACCTTC,CASSHLTASTNYGYTF
TRBJ2-6,TRBD1,many,TRBV28,TGTGCCAGCAGTTCGAAGAAAACGGGACAGGGTTATGGAGGGGCCAACGTCCTGACTTTC,CASSSKKTGQGYGGANVLTF
TRBJ1-1,TRBD1,.,TRBV5-1,TGCGCCAGCAGCCCCATACCTCCGGGACAGGGGAACACTGAAGCTTTCTTT,CASSPIPPGQGNTEAFF
TRBJ2-7,.,few,TRBV6-1,TGTGCCAGCAGTGAAGTGATATACGAGCAGTACTTC,CASSEVIYEQYF
TRBJ1-1,.,.,TRBV4-2,TGTGCCAGCAGCCAAAGTCCACAACAGGGTATCGAAGCTTTCTTT,CASSQSPQQGIEAFF
TRBJ1-2,TRBD1,many,TRBV24-1,TGTGCCACCAGTGATCCCGGACAGGGGGCGGACACCTATGGCTACACCTTC,CATSDPGQGADTYGYTF
TRBJ1-2,.,.,TRBV12-3/TRBV12-4,TGTGCCAGCAGTTCTCGGACCACTTATGGCTACACCTTC,CASSSRTTYGYTF
TRBJ2-3,.,.,TRBV20-1,TGCAGTGCTCCAGACAGGTATTTCGGCACAGATACGCAGTATTTT,CSAPDRYFGTDTQYF
TRBJ2-1,TRBD1,few,TRBV7-9,TGTGCCAGCAGCTTAGCCTACAGGGGGCCCTATGAGCAGTTCTTC,CASSLAYRGPYEQFF
TRBJ2-2,.,.,TRBV7-2,TGTGCCAGCAGCTTTCCTTCCGGGACACTCAACACCGGGGAGCTGTTTTTT,CASSFPSGTLNTGELFF
TRBJ1-4,.,few,TRBV9,TGTGCCAGCAGCGTTTCAACAGGCACTAATGAAAAACTGTTTTTT,CASSVSTGTNEKLFF
TRBJ2-1,.,few,TRBV7-2,TGTGCCAGCAGCTTCCCGCCCGGGAACCCCAACGACCTGACCGTCAATGAGCAGTTCTTC,CASSFPPGNPNDLTVNEQFF
TRBJ2-7,.,.,TRBV20-1,TGCAGTGCTAGTATGACCTCGGCCGACGACGAGCGGTACTTC,CSASMTSADDERYF
TRBJ2-1,.,.,TRBV15,TGTGCCACCAGCAGAGTCGTAGGGGTCAGCTACAATGAGCAGTTCTTC,CATSRVVGVSYNEQFF
TRBJ2-4,.,.,TRBV7-2,TGTGCCAGCAGCTTAGAGCCGGGCTCCGGGCAGTACTTC,CASSLEPGSGQYF
TRBJ2-5,.,.,TRBV20-1,TGCAGTGGCAGAGATAGGTTGGGTTTTGAGACCCAGTACTTC,CSGRDRLGFETQYF
TRBJ2-5,.,.,TRBV10-3,TGTGCCATCTCCCGGGGATGGGGGCAGGGAGAGACCCAGTACTTC,CAISRGWGQGETQYF
TRBJ2-7,TRBD2,.,TRBV2,TGTACCAGCTATCTGCGGGGGGCCTCCTACGAGCAGTACTTC,CTSYLRGASYEQYF